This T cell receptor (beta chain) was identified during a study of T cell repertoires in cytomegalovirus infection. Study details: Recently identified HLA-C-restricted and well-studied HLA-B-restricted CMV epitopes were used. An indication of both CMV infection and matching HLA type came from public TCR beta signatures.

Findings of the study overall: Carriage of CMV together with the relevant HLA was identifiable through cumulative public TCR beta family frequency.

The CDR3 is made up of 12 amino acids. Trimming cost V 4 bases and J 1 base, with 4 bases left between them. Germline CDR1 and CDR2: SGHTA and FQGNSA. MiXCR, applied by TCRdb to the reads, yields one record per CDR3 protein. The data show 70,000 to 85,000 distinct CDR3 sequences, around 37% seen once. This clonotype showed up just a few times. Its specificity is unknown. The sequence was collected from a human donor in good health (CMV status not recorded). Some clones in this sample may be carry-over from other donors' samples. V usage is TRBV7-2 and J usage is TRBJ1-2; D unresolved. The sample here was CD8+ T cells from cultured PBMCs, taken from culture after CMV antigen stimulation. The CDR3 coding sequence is TGTGCCAGCAGCTATGTTAACTATGGCTACACCTTC. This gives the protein CASSYVNYGYTF. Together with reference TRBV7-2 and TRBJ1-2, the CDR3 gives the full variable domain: GAGVSQSPSNKVTEKGKDVELRCDPISGHTALYWYRQSLGQGLEFLIYFQGNSAPDKSGLPSDRFSAERTGGSVSTLTIQRTQQEDSAVYLCASSYVNYGYTFGSGTRLTVV.